This record concerns one T cell receptor (beta chain) sequence. Its antigen is still unknown. This entry belongs to a study of Graves' ophthalmopathy and Graves' hyperthyroidism. Notes on the study in general: Also, most clonotypes expanded in the thyroid above 0.001 frequency appeared in blood. Using a 13-signature model, the authors split ophthalmopathy from stable hyperthyroidism, with about 90% sensitivity and approximately 80% specificity.

Amplification of TCR beta CDR3 regions used RNA transcripts. The authors performed first-round RT-PCR with HTBI primers and then a second-round multiplex PCR. TCRdb redid the calling of the multiplex PCR reads with MiXCR, one entry per CDR3 protein. The sample holds roughly 230,000 distinct CDR3 sequences, under 25% seen once. Germline V gene data show CDR1 as SGHAT and CDR2 as FQNNGV. The ends lost 6 bases at V and 5 bases at J; junction bases unmatched: 11. This CDR3 has 17 amino acids. This TCR came from a woman in her forties or fifties with Graves' ophthalmopathy. V usage is TRBV11-2 and J usage is TRBJ2-5; 14 positions agree with TRBD2. Material for sequencing was peripheral blood. The CDR3 coding sequence is TGTGCCAGCAGGCCTGGACTAGCGGGAGGCCTCCAGGAGACCCAGTACTTC. Its translation: CASRPGLAGGLQETQYF.